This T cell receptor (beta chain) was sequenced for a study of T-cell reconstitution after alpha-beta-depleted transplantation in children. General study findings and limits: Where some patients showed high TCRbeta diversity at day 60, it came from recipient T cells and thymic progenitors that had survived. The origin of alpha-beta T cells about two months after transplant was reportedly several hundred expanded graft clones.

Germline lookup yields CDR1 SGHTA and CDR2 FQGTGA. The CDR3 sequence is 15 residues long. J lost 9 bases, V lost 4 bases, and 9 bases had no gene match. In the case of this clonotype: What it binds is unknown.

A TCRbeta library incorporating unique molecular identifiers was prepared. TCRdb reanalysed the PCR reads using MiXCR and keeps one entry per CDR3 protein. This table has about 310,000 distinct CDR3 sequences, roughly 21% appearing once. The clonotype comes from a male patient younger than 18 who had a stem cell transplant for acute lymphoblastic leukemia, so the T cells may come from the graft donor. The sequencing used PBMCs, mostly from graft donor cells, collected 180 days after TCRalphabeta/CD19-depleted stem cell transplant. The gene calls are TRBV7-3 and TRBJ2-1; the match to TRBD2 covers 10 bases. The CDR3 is CASSSPSGRRTEQFF. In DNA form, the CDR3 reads TGTGCCAGCAGCTCCCCTAGCGGGAGAAGGACTGAGCAGTTCTTC.